This section outlines one TCR beta chain sequence together with its context. The target antigen is unknown. This sample was included in a study of shared clonotypes between healthy human individuals. General study points: A few donors held about 5% of naive CD4 clonotypes in common. Non-shared clonotypes displayed generation probabilities falling below those of clonotypes present in all four donors.

Nashville, Tennessee was home to all donors, each a Caucasian adult. CD45RA-negative memory and CD45RA+ naive subsets were split from the CD4+ cells. TCRdb keeps only in-frame clones here, not all; method: immunoSEQ multiplex PCR. This sample has about 670,000 clones, with 55% to 75% found just once. Germline CDR1 MNHNS, CDR2 SASEGT. The CDR3 covers 16 residues. V was trimmed by 0 bases and J by 0 bases, leaving 9 bases between them. Material: memory CD4+ T cells sorted from blood. Subset indicated: CD45RA-negative fraction. The receptor comes from a woman under 40 in good health. This sequence joins TRBV6-1 and TRBJ1-3; D unresolved. The CDR3 coding sequence is TGTGCCAGCAGTGAAGCGAAGAGATCCTCTGGAAACACCATATATTTT. As protein: CASSEAKRSSGNTIYF.